This T cell receptor beta chain emerged from a study of blood T cell repertoires in COVID-19. Overall study: PBMCs, B-cell-depleted T cells, or T cells were the source of the cDNA or gDNA that made up the material.

TCRdb keeps only in-frame clones here, not all; method: immunoSEQ multiplex PCR. The sample holds roughly 140,000 clones, more than 80% seen once. Individuals drawn from 20 to 25 US areas were roughly 18 to 95 years old. This CDR3 has 13 residues. CDR1 and CDR2 from the germline V gene are SGHTA and FQGNSA. V was clipped by 5 bases and J by 4 bases, with 11 bases between them. The sample consisted of PBMCs or T cells enriched from blood (not recorded which). The receptor was isolated from a woman aged 18-30 years who had been exposed to COVID-19. V is TRBV7-2 and J is TRBJ2-5; no clear D gene. CDR3 residues: CASSQFGRETQYF. Written as DNA, the CDR3 is TGTGCCAGCAGCCAGTTTGGCCGAGAGACCCAGTACTTC.